This passage covers 8 T cell receptor beta chains from one sample sequenced in a study of shared clonotypes between healthy human individuals. Sequencing was performed with immunoSEQ multiplex PCR; in TCRdb, only in-frame clones are kept and a portion is missing. The sample consists of 630,000 or so clones, 95% to 98% of them appearing once. Naive CD8 cells lacked CD45RO and underwent positive selection for CCR7, leaving out terminally differentiated effector memory CD45RA+ cells. Sequencing used naive CD8+ T cells sorted from blood. The receptors originated from a man younger than 40 in good health.

This chain connects TRBV9 to TRBJ2-7; D is perhaps TRBD2 (6 bases). The CDR3 consists of 15 residues. Per germline, CDR1 SGDLS and CDR2 YYNGEE. V lost 0 bases, J lost 3 bases, and 13 bases lay in between. CDR3 nucleotide sequence: TGTGCCAGCAGCGTAGTCCCGGAGGGTAACTACGAGCAGTACTTC. It codes for CASSVVPEGNYEQYF.

This chain joins TRBV7-9 and TRBJ1-4; perhaps TRBD1 as D (5 bases). CDR3 length: 11 amino acids. Trimming took 9 bases from V and 8 from J, leaving 10 bases between them. CDR1 and CDR2 (germline): SEHNR, FQNEAQ (reference sequence). CDR3 loop: CASMSGEKLFF. CDR3 coding DNA: TGTGCCAGTATGTCAGGGGAAAAACTGTTTTTT. The variable domain in full, completed from reference TRBV7-9 and TRBJ1-4, reads DTGVSQNPRHKITKRGQNVTFRCDPISEHNRLYWYRQTLGQGPEFLTYFQNEAQLEKSRLLSDRFSAERPKGSFSTLEIQRTEQGDSAMYLCASMSGEKLFFGSGTQLSVL.

This rearrangement joins TRBV18 to TRBJ1-1; D unresolved. Germline V gives CDR1 KGHSH, CDR2 LQKENI. The ends were cut back, 0 bases at V and 1 base at J, with 12 bases in the middle. The CDR3 is made up of 16 amino acids. CDR3 in amino acids: CASSPPNAVRNTEAFF. The CDR3 DNA reads as TGTGCCAGCTCACCACCGAACGCGGTAAGGAACACTGAAGCTTTCTTT.

The rearrangement joins TRBV4-2 to TRBJ2-3; D not resolved. Between the trimmed V and J ends, which lost 1 base and 0 bases, there was a span of 8 bases. Per the germline V gene, CDR1 is LGHNA and CDR2 is YNFKEQ. The CDR3 contains 15 residues. The CDR3 is CASSQVLRSTDTQYF. The CDR3 nucleotides are TGTGCCAGCAGCCAAGTCTTACGGAGCACAGATACGCAGTATTTT.

The chain uses TRBV2 and TRBJ1-1; D gene ambiguous. The V end was cut by 2 bases, the J end by 1 base, with 11 bases between. Germline-derived CDR1 and CDR2 are SNHLY and FYNNEI. The CDR3 sequence is 15 residues long. In nucleotides, the CDR3 is TGTGCCAGCAGTGAATGGAGTACAGAGAACACTGAAGCTTTCTTT. It is translated as CASSEWSTENTEAFF.

The gene calls are TRBV27 and TRBJ2-4; D gene uncertain. Germline CDR1 is MNHEY and CDR2 is SMNVEV (reference sequence). The CDR3 spans 14 residues. V was clipped by 3 bases and J by 6 bases, with 12 bases between them. The CDR3 spells CASSFGGWGNIQYF. CDR3 DNA sequence: TGTGCCAGCAGTTTCGGTGGGTGGGGAAACATTCAGTACTTC.

J is TRBJ2-3 and V is TRBV7-2, with 7 bases matching TRBD2. This CDR3 contains 17 residues. In germline, CDR1 is SGHTA, CDR2 FQGNSA. J lost 0 bases, V lost 4 bases, and 10 bases had no gene match. As DNA, the CDR3 is TGTGCCAGCAGCTACGCTGGACTAGTTGGGAGCACAGATACGCAGTATTTT. This codes for CASSYAGLVGSTDTQYF.

J is TRBJ1-2 and V is TRBV10-3; D call uncertain. CDR1 is ENHRY, CDR2 SYGVKD, per germline. Trimming pared 0 bases from V and 13 bases from J, leaving 9 bases between. This CDR3 comprises 11 residues. As DNA, the CDR3 is TGTGCCATCAGTGAGTCTTATAGGACCACCTTC. Amino acid sequence: CAISESYRTTF.